Listed here are 29 T cell receptor beta chains from one sample, sequenced in a study of blood T cell repertoires in COVID-19. The table came from immunoSEQ multiplex PCR; TCRdb's copy has only in-frame clones and leaves some out. The table shows about 440,000 clones, with 70% to 90% occurring only once. The sample comprised PBMCs or T cells enriched from blood (not recorded which). These receptor sequences come from a woman younger than 35 with acute COVID-19.

The rearrangement links TRBV9 to TRBJ2-7; 9 bases line up with TRBD1. V lost 4 bases to trimming and J lost 4 bases; unmatched junction nucleotides: 9. The CDR3 extends over 15 amino acids. Germline values: CDR1 SGDLS, CDR2 YYNGEE. Here the CDR3 reads CASSTDDRGVYEQYF. The CDR3, as DNA: TGTGCCAGCAGCACCGACGACAGGGGGGTATACGAGCAGTACTTC.

The gene calls are TRBV19 and TRBJ1-5; D gene ambiguous. Trimming removed 5 bases at V and 5 bases at J, with 13 bases between. This CDR3 contains 14 residues. In germline, CDR1 is LNHDA, CDR2 SQIVND (reference sequence). As DNA, the CDR3 is TGTGCCAGTAGTCTGAGCCCAGGTCATCAGCCCCAGCATTTT. Translating gives CASSLSPGHQPQHF.

The chain couples TRBV7-9 to TRBJ2-1; TRBD2 aligns across 7 bases. From germline, CDR1 is SEHNR and CDR2 FQNEAQ (reference sequence). V shed 6 bases, J shed 6 bases, and the junction held 11 bases outside the gene matches. This CDR3 is 15 amino acids long. CDR3: CASSPGQRGLNEQFF. The DNA for the CDR3 is TGTGCCAGCAGTCCCGGCCAGCGGGGCCTCAATGAGCAGTTCTTC. The complete variable domain, with remaining parts taken from reference TRBV7-9 and TRBJ2-1, reads DTGVSQNPRHKITKRGQNVTFRCDPISEHNRLYWYRQTLGQGPEFLTYFQNEAQLEKSRLLSDRFSAERPKGSFSTLEIQRTEQGDSAMYLCASSPGQRGLNEQFFGPGTRLTVL.

V usage is TRBV10-2 and J usage is TRBJ1-2; maybe TRBD1 (6 bases). Germline assignment: CDR1 WSHSY and CDR2 SAAADI. V lost 7 bases and J 2 bases, leaving 20 bases between the germline ends. CDR3 length equals 16 residues. In nucleotides, the CDR3 is TGCGCCAGCAAGACAGGCAAATCACCTTGGAACTATGGCTACACCTTC. It translates to CASKTGKSPWNYGYTF.

The V gene is TRBV2, the J gene TRBJ1-6; a weak D match, TRBD1 (6 bases). CDR1 and CDR2 (germline): SNHLY, FYNNEI. The CDR3 consists of 14 residues. The V gene lost 3 bases and the J gene lost 8 bases, with 11 bases spanning the gap. The CDR3 protein is CASSDTGTYSPLHF. The DNA of the CDR3 is TGTGCCAGCAGTGACACAGGGACATATTCACCCCTCCACTTT. The full variable domain, in which reference TRBV2 and TRBJ1-6 provide the parts outside the CDR3, is EPEVTQTPSHQVTQMGQEVILRCVPISNHLYFYWYRQILGQKVEFLVSFYNNEISEKSEIFDDQFSVERPDGSNFTLKIRSTKLEDSAMYFCASSDTGTYSPLHFGNGTRLTVT.

As for this clone: Within the sample, other DNA sequences also encode this same CDR3. The chain has TRBV7-3 and TRBJ1-5; TRBD1 might be the D (6 bases). The V and J ends lost 3 bases and 4 bases respectively, with 7 bases between them. The CDR3 is made up of 13 amino acids. Germline-derived CDR1 and CDR2 are SGHTA and FQGTGA. Here the CDR3 reads CASSLGQNQPQHF. Here the CDR3 DNA reads TGTGCCAGCAGCTTGGGACAAAATCAGCCCCAGCATTTT.

Written as DNA, the CDR3 is TGTGCCATCAGCCAATCAGAGACCCAGTACTTC. Translation: CAISQSETQYF. The chain links TRBV10-3 to TRBJ2-5; D ambiguous. CDR1 ENHRY and CDR2 SYGVKD come from the germline V gene. CDR3 length equals 11 residues. V lost 6 bases, J lost 4 bases, and 6 bases lay in between.

The J gene is TRBJ2-1, the V gene TRBV27; 7 bases are a match to TRBD1. Germline V gives CDR1 MNHEY, CDR2 SMNVEV (reference sequence). The CDR3 length is 13 residues. The trim removed 4 bases at V and 13 bases at J, leaving 10 bases unmatched. This CDR3 is CASSSTTRQGQFF. In DNA, the CDR3 is TGTGCCAGCAGTTCCACCACAAGACAGGGTCAGTTCTTC.

This chain uses TRBV19 with TRBJ2-3; a weak D match, TRBD1 (6 bases). This CDR3 is 15 amino acids long. CDR1 is LNHDA, CDR2 SQIVND, per germline (reference sequence). V gave up 3 bases and J gave up 1 base, with 11 bases separating them. CDR3 bases: TGTGCCAGTAGTATTGACAGGTGGGGCACAGATACGCAGTATTTT. Protein: CASSIDRWGTDTQYF.

This clone occurred a few times. V is TRBV6-4 and J is TRBJ2-5; D ambiguous. There are 15 residues in the CDR3. Trimming removed 3 bases at V and 4 bases at J, with 15 bases between. CDR1 is MRHNA and CDR2 is SNTAGT in the germline V gene. The DNA for the CDR3 is TGTGCCAGCAGTGAGGGCACCTCTTCGGTAGAGACCCAGTACTTC. Translation: CASSEGTSSVETQYF.

The J gene is TRBJ2-2, the V gene TRBV4-1; 10 bases are shared with TRBD2. The ends lost 2 bases at V and 3 bases at J; junction bases unmatched: 9. The CDR3 runs 18 residues. Looked up from germline, CDR1 is MGHRA and CDR2 is YSYEKL. The CDR3 spells CASSQLPASGGYTGELFF. The CDR3 nucleotides read TGCGCCAGCAGCCAACTCCCCGCTAGCGGGGGTTACACCGGGGAGCTGTTTTTT.

The rearrangement uses TRBV5-5 and TRBJ2-7, with D perhaps matching TRBD1 (6 bases). The CDR3 covers 11 residues. V was trimmed by 6 bases and J by 4 bases, leaving 8 bases between them. Germline loops: CDR1 SGHKS, CDR2 YYEKEE (reference sequence). CDR3 nucleotide sequence: TGTGCCAGCACAACAGGGTACGAGCAGTACTTC. Translation: CASTTGYEQYF.

CDR3 amino acids: CASSIQSQGSDTQYF. The CDR3 DNA follows: TGTGCCAGTAGTATTCAGTCGCAGGGTTCAGATACGCAGTATTTT. This chain joins TRBV19 and TRBJ2-3; tentatively, D is TRBD1 (5 bases). Germline CDR1 LNHDA, CDR2 SQIVND (reference sequence). The CDR3 spans 15 residues. V was trimmed by 3 bases and J by 4 bases, leaving 14 bases between them.

The rearrangement links TRBV13 to TRBJ2-7; TRBD2 agrees at 8 bases. CDR1 is PRHDT and CDR2 is FYEKMQ in the germline V gene (reference sequence). There are 13 residues in the CDR3. V trimming: 5 bases; J trimming: 6 bases; junction bases outside the gene matches: 6. CDR3 region: CASSHGLAVEQYF. The DNA of the CDR3 is TGTGCCAGCAGCCACGGACTAGCTGTCGAGCAGTACTTC.

This chain links TRBV13 with TRBJ2-7; no reliable D call. The CDR3 is 14 residues long. The V end was cut by 0 bases, the J end by 7 bases, with 13 bases between. The germline V gene encodes CDR1 PRHDT and CDR2 FYEKMQ (reference sequence). In DNA form, the CDR3 reads TGTGCCAGCAGCTTAGGGCACTTACCTTTGGAGCAGTACTTC. This gives the protein CASSLGHLPLEQYF.

The chain is built from TRBV9 and TRBJ2-5; the D gene is possibly TRBD2 (6 bases). V lost 2 bases and J lost 5, with 10 bases in between. This CDR3 has 13 amino acids. The germline CDR1 and CDR2 sequences are SGDLS and YYNGEE. As DNA, the CDR3 is TGTGCCAGCAGCGTTGGAGGGACGGAGACCCAGTACTTC. This codes for CASSVGGTETQYF.

J is TRBJ2-4 and V is TRBV4-1; D not certain. This CDR3 contains 14 residues. CDR1 and CDR2 from the germline V gene are MGHRA and YSYEKL. Trimming removed 1 base from V and 0 bases from J, with 4 bases in between. The CDR3 nucleotides are TGCGCCAGCAGCCAAGTTCTAGCCAAAAACATTCAGTACTTC. It codes for CASSQVLAKNIQYF.

V and J are TRBV3-1 (or the pseudogene TRBV3-2) and TRBJ1-2; 8 bases are shared with TRBD1. J was trimmed by 4 bases and V by 1 base; bases with no gene match: 5. This CDR3 contains 15 residues. Germline CDR1 LGHDT, CDR2 YNNKEL (reference sequence). The CDR3 sequence is CASSQAGTGSYGYTF. The CDR3 DNA sequence: TGTGCCAGCAGCCAAGCCGGGACAGGAAGCTATGGCTACACCTTC.

The chain carries TRBV28 and TRBJ2-2, with unresolved D. The CDR3 extends over 14 amino acids. Trimming stripped 2 bases from V and 0 bases from J, with 4 bases between. Germline V gives CDR1 MDHEN, CDR2 SYDVKM. The CDR3 loop is CASSLETNTGELFF. The DNA for the CDR3 is TGTGCCAGCAGTTTAGAGACGAACACCGGGGAGCTGTTTTTT.

The CDR3 coding sequence is TGTGCCAGCAGCTTATCGCTAGCGGGAATCAATGAGCAGTTCTTC. As protein: CASSLSLAGINEQFF. The V gene is TRBV7-7, the J gene TRBJ2-1; TRBD2 agrees at 9 bases. With 2 bases clipped from V and 6 bases from J, the junction kept 5 bases outside the gene matches. The CDR3 has 15 amino acids. Germline-derived CDR1 and CDR2 are SSHAT and FNYEAQ (reference sequence).

A single count supports this clone. This sequence joins TRBV11-2 and TRBJ2-3; TRBD2 is a possible D gene (5 bases). This CDR3 comprises 18 residues. V was clipped by 0 bases and J by 0 bases, with 16 bases between them. The V gene's germline CDR1 is SGHAT and CDR2 FQNNGV. The CDR3 coding sequence is TGTGCCAGCAGCTTAGAAGCTCGGGGAGAAGGGAGCACAGATACGCAGTATTTT. Translated: CASSLEARGEGSTDTQYF.

The chain links TRBV4-1 to TRBJ2-7; 10 nucleotides agree with TRBD2. V shed 0 bases, J shed 6 bases, and the junction held 5 bases outside the gene matches. The CDR3 length is 15 residues. Germline CDR1 is MGHRA and CDR2 is YSYEKL. This chain's CDR3 is CASSQDSGRGREQYF. CDR3 DNA sequence: TGCGCCAGCAGCCAAGACAGCGGGAGGGGCCGCGAGCAGTACTTC.

The table lists this clone with a count of one. The chain employs TRBV3-1 (or the pseudogene TRBV3-2) and TRBJ1-2; tentative D call: TRBD1 (5 bases). This CDR3 region has 16 residues. Germline assignment: CDR1 LGHDT and CDR2 YNNKEL (reference sequence). V lost 0 bases to trimming and J lost 0 bases, with 11 bases between them. The CDR3 coding sequence is TGTGCCAGCAGCCAAGAGGGGGGACCACCTAACTATGGCTACACCTTC. Its translation: CASSQEGGPPNYGYTF.

This clone was seen only once. J is TRBJ2-5 and V is TRBV19, with TRBD2 as a possible D gene (6 bases). Trimming pared 4 bases from V and 4 bases from J, leaving 10 bases between. Germline V gene sequence: CDR1 LNHDA, CDR2 SQIVND (reference sequence). CDR3 length equals 13 residues. CDR3 sequence: CASSSSGGETQYF. The CDR3 DNA is TGTGCCAGTAGTAGTAGCGGAGGAGAGACCCAGTACTTC. Looking up the rest from reference TRBV19 and TRBJ2-5 gives the full variable domain: DGGITQSPKYLFRKEGQNVTLSCEQNLNHDAMYWYRQDPGQGLRLIYYSQIVNDFQKGDIAEGYSVSREKKESFPLTVTSAQKNPTAFYLCASSSSGGETQYFGPGTRLLVL.

The V call is TRBV5-1, the J call TRBJ2-3; 9 nucleotides agree with TRBD2. The J segment lost 3 bases and the V segment lost 3 bases, leaving 8 bases of the junction unmatched. CDR3 length: 16 amino acids. From germline, CDR1 is SGHRS and CDR2 YFSETQ. Here the CDR3 reads CASSSGLAAVTDTQYF. The DNA for the CDR3 is TGCGCCAGCAGCTCGGGACTAGCAGCAGTTACAGATACGCAGTATTTT.

The chain carries TRBV2 and TRBJ2-7, with TRBD1 matching 8 bases. The CDR3 length is 14 residues. Germline-derived CDR1 and CDR2 are SNHLY and FYNNEI. Trimming at V came to 4 bases and at J to 2 bases, leaving 4 bases not matched to a gene. Written as DNA, the CDR3 is TGTGCCAGCAGTGGGCAGGGGGCTACCTACGAGCAGTACTTC. This gives the protein CASSGQGATYEQYF. Full variable domain (outside the CDR3, taken from reference TRBV2 and TRBJ2-7): EPEVTQTPSHQVTQMGQEVILRCVPISNHLYFYWYRQILGQKVEFLVSFYNNEISEKSEIFDDQFSVERPDGSNFTLKIRSTKLEDSAMYFCASSGQGATYEQYFGPGTRLTVT.

This sequence joins TRBV7-9 and TRBJ1-5, with TRBD1 identical over 7 bases. CDR1 SEHNR and CDR2 FQNEAQ come from the germline V gene (reference sequence). Trimming cost V 4 bases and J 4 bases; bases outside gene matches: 4. This CDR3 contains 14 residues. CDR3 loop: CASSWTGRNQPQHF. CDR3 bases: TGTGCCAGCAGCTGGACAGGTAGGAATCAGCCCCAGCATTTT.

The rearrangement uses TRBV19 and TRBJ1-5; D gene ambiguous. This CDR3 region has 15 residues. The germline gives CDR1 LNHDA, CDR2 SQIVND (reference sequence). Deletions cut 0 bases from V and 4 bases from J, with 10 bases between. The CDR3: CASSIDPGRNQPQHF. The CDR3 DNA sequence: TGTGCCAGTAGTATAGATCCGGGTAGGAATCAGCCCCAGCATTTT. The entire variable domain, with the rest obtained from reference TRBV19 and TRBJ1-5, is as follows: DGGITQSPKYLFRKEGQNVTLSCEQNLNHDAMYWYRQDPGQGLRLIYYSQIVNDFQKGDIAEGYSVSREKKESFPLTVTSAQKNPTAFYLCASSIDPGRNQPQHFGDGTRLSIL.

This clone was recorded only once. This chain joins TRBV7-8 and TRBJ2-1; TRBD2 matches 10 bases. In germline, CDR1 is SGHVS, CDR2 FQNEAQ. V dropped 4 bases and J dropped 4; count of bases not matched to a gene: 7. This CDR3 is 16 amino acids long. The CDR3, as DNA: TGTGCCAGCAGCTCGTCCGGGACTAGCGCTTACAATGAGCAGTTCTTC. As protein: CASSSSGTSAYNEQFF.